This T cell receptor (beta chain) was captured in a study of T-cell reconstitution after alpha-beta-depleted transplantation in children. This clonotype was detected a few times. The CDR3 is 15 amino acids. Using unique molecular identifiers, the investigators prepared the TCRbeta library. Via MiXCR, TCRdb re-called the PCR reads, giving one row per CDR3 protein. This sample has about 830,000 distinct CDR3 sequences, with around 15% found just once. This sample comprised PBMCs, mostly from graft donor cells, obtained 360 days after TCRalphabeta/CD19-depleted stem cell transplant. The source is a male patient younger than 18 who had a stem cell transplant for acute lymphoblastic leukemia, so the T cells may come from the graft donor. The rearrangement uses TRBV21-1 and TRBJ2-1. TRBV21-1 is assigned pseudogene status. CDR3 bases: TGTGCCAGCACCAACCCCGGGATCTCCGTCTATGAGCAGTTCTTC. Its protein is CASTNPGISVYEQFF.